These 23 T cell receptor beta chains originate from one sample sequenced in a study of blood T cells in healthy people across ages. Next came a second PCR, run for about 7 to 11 cycles, which used a sample-barcoded 5' primer along with a J-beta primer mix. TCRdb fed the 5' RACE reads into MiXCR, producing one record per CDR3 protein. In the table there are over 1,500,000 distinct CDR3 sequences, around half of which are singletons. The source material was blood. The origin of the receptors is a middle-aged woman in good health.

The V and J genes are TRBV7-3 and TRBJ1-1; D uncertain. The CDR3 sequence is 15 residues long. V gave up 0 bases and J gave up 5 bases, with 13 bases separating them. Germline CDR1 is SGHTA and CDR2 is FQGTGA. The CDR3 DNA is TGTGCCAGCAGCTTAACCCCGGGCCGAGGGACTGAAGCTTTCTTT. Its protein product is CASSLTPGRGTEAFF.

In this sample, this clonotype turned up a few times. V and J are TRBV10-3 and TRBJ2-7, with TRBD1 as a possible D gene (6 bases). The CDR3 consists of 14 residues. Trimming removed 5 bases at V and 2 bases at J, with 13 bases between. From germline, CDR1 is ENHRY and CDR2 SYGVKD. DNA of the CDR3: TGTGCCATCAGTCCCCGGGACACGACCTACGAGCAGTACTTC. This encodes CAISPRDTTYEQYF.

This clonotype occurred a few times. The genes are TRBV12-3 or TRBV12-4 and TRBJ1-2, with 9 bases aligning to TRBD1. Trimming cost V 6 bases and J 0 bases; bases outside gene matches: 8. This CDR3 region has 16 residues. The CDR3 reads CASRHSTGGSNYGYTF. CDR3 nucleotide sequence: TGTGCCAGCAGACACTCAACAGGGGGCTCTAACTATGGCTACACCTTC.

This clonotype was seen only a few times. The V call is TRBV5-1, the J call TRBJ2-5; D is unresolved. There are 14 residues in the CDR3. Trimming stripped 3 bases from V and 5 bases from J, with 14 bases between. Per germline, CDR1 SGHRS and CDR2 YFSETQ. The CDR3 is CASSSQKGWETQYF. In nucleotides, the CDR3 is TGCGCCAGCAGCTCGCAAAAAGGTTGGGAGACCCAGTACTTC.

In this sample, this clonotype turned up a few times. The V call is TRBV28, the J call TRBJ2-3; 7 bases are shared with TRBD1. Trimming took 6 bases from V and 5 from J; bases not matched to a gene: 11. There are 15 residues in the CDR3. Looked up from germline, CDR1 is MDHEN and CDR2 is SYDVKM. CDR3 sequence: CASRGSQGIRDTQYF. CDR3 nucleotide sequence: TGTGCCAGCAGAGGGTCACAGGGGATAAGAGATACGCAGTATTTT.

This clonotype was observed a handful of times. CDR3 sequence: CASSQDVGGLQETQYF. The CDR3, as DNA: TGCGCCAGCAGCCAAGACGTGGGGGGACTCCAAGAGACCCAGTACTTC. The chain recombines TRBV4-3 with TRBJ2-5, with D possibly matching TRBD2 (6 bases). CDR1 LGHNA and CDR2 YSLEER come from the germline V gene. V shed 0 bases and J shed 1 base, with 12 bases lying between them. CDR3 length: 16 residues.

J is TRBJ2-5 and V is TRBV5-1; no reliable D call. With 3 bases removed from V and 5 bases from J, the gap between germline ends came to 14 bases. Germline CDR1 reads SGHRS; CDR2 reads YFSETQ. CDR3 length equals 14 residues. In DNA, the CDR3 is TGCGCCAGCAGCTCCCCGGAGAGTGGGGAGACCCAGTACTTC. Its protein is CASSSPESGETQYF.

The chain links TRBV7-9 to TRBJ1-1, with 9 positions matching TRBD1. Trimming removed 5 bases from V and 4 bases from J; junction bases left unmatched: 5. CDR1 and CDR2 from the germline V gene are SEHNR and FQNEAQ (reference sequence). The CDR3 loop spans 14 amino acids. The CDR3 nucleotides read TGTGCCAGCAGCACGGGACAGGGCATCACTGAAGCTTTCTTT. Translating it yields CASSTGQGITEAFF.

The chain recombines TRBV27 with TRBJ2-1; no clear D. This CDR3 comprises 15 residues. Germline V gene lookup returns CDR1 MNHEY and CDR2 SMNVEV (reference sequence). Trimming cost V 1 base and J 3 bases, with 10 bases left between them. The DNA of the CDR3 is TGTGCCAGCAGTTTATACCCGATTGGCTACAATGAGCAGTTCTTC. Its protein is CASSLYPIGYNEQFF.

This clonotype was found many times. The rearrangement links TRBV5-5 to TRBJ2-7, with D hard to call. The germline V gene encodes CDR1 SGHKS and CDR2 YYEKEE (reference sequence). V was clipped by 0 bases and J by 0 bases, with 7 bases between them. The CDR3 consists of 14 residues. This chain's CDR3 is CASSLVTSSYEQYF. The CDR3 nucleotides read TGTGCCAGCAGCTTGGTCACGAGCTCCTACGAGCAGTACTTC.

In DNA, the CDR3 is TGTGCCAGCAGTCCACGACTAGCGGGGGTTAGCACAGATACGCAGTATTTT. Translated, it gives CASSPRLAGVSTDTQYF. The rearrangement uses TRBV28 and TRBJ2-3; 12 bases line up with TRBD2. Trimming removed 5 bases from V and 0 bases from J; junction bases left unmatched: 6. This CDR3 is built from 17 residues. Per germline, CDR1 MDHEN and CDR2 SYDVKM. Full variable domain (missing parts from reference TRBV28 and TRBJ2-3): DVKVTQSSRYLVKRTGEKVFLECVQDMDHENMFWYRQDPGLGLRLIYFSYDVKMKEKGDIPEGYSVSREKKERFSLILESASTNQTSMYLCASSPRLAGVSTDTQYFGPGTRLTVL.

The chain has TRBV20-1 and TRBJ1-2, with 8 bases fitting TRBD1. The CDR3 has 15 amino acids. Germline V gives CDR1 DFQATT, CDR2 SNEGSKA (reference sequence). V gave up 2 bases and J gave up 3 bases; unmatched junction bases: 8. Written as DNA, the CDR3 is TGCAGTGCTAGATCAACAGGGGGGTCAGACTATGGCTACACCTTC. Encoded protein: CSARSTGGSDYGYTF.

This chain uses TRBV12-3 or TRBV12-4 with TRBJ2-3, with TRBD1 as a possible D gene (7 bases). V was shortened by 10 bases and J by 2 bases, with 16 bases between the two germline ends. The CDR3 loop spans 14 amino acids. The CDR3 protein is CATSQGGPTDTQYF. Here the CDR3 DNA reads TGTGCCACCTCGCAGGGGGGACCCACAGATACGCAGTATTTT.

J is TRBJ1-5 and V is TRBV27, with D perhaps TRBD1 (5 bases). Trimming left V 9 bases short and J 2 bases short, with 23 bases between. Germline V CDR1 and CDR2: MNHEY, SMNVEV (reference sequence). CDR3 length: 17 residues. The CDR3 DNA reads as TGTGCCAGTAGTCCCGCGGGGGGTTCCTTGGGCAATCAGCCCCAGCATTTT. Its protein is CASSPAGGSLGNQPQHF.

V gene TRBV7-2 combines with J gene TRBJ1-6, with no clear D. V shed 5 bases and J shed 8 bases, with 16 bases lying between them. CDR3 size: 15 residues. Per the germline V gene, CDR1 is SGHTA and CDR2 is FQGNSA. This CDR3 reads CASSPRTPGYSPLHF. The DNA for the CDR3 is TGTGCCAGCAGCCCCCGGACCCCGGGATATTCACCCCTCCACTTT.

The chain has TRBV7-9 and TRBJ2-1, with D tentatively TRBD2 (6 bases). The V gene's germline CDR1 is SEHNR and CDR2 FQNEAQ (reference sequence). The CDR3 extends over 17 amino acids. With 4 bases removed from V and 1 base from J, the gap between germline ends came to 17 bases. CDR3 DNA: TGTGCCAGCAGCTCCCGTGGTAGCGGTGCGTCCTACAATGAGCAGTTCTTC. Amino acid sequence: CASSSRGSGASYNEQFF.

The rearrangement joins TRBV28 to TRBJ2-5, with a possible D match to TRBD2 (5 bases). Looked up from germline, CDR1 is MDHEN and CDR2 is SYDVKM. CDR3 length equals 12 residues. V lost 6 bases to trimming and J lost 6 bases, with 11 bases between them. The CDR3 sequence is CASSPSMKTQYF. In DNA, the CDR3 is TGTGCCAGCAGCCCTAGCATGAAGACCCAGTACTTC.

In this sample, this clonotype turned up once. J is TRBJ2-3 and V is TRBV5-1, with 9 positions matching TRBD2. The V gene end was trimmed by 1 base and the J gene end by 1 base; junction bases not matched to a gene: 7. Germline V gene data show CDR1 as SGHRS and CDR2 as YFSETQ. The CDR3 extends over 17 amino acids. As DNA, the CDR3 is TGCGCCAGCAGCTTGTCCCCAGCGGGGGGTGGCACAGATACGCAGTATTTT. It yields the protein CASSLSPAGGGTDTQYF.

The chain joins TRBV5-1 to TRBJ2-7; 7 bases are a match to TRBD1. V lost 2 bases and J lost 4; bases outside the gene matches: 9. This CDR3 has 15 residues. Per the germline V gene, CDR1 is SGHRS and CDR2 is YFSETQ. The CDR3 spells CASSFRGQAPYEQYF. In DNA, the CDR3 is TGCGCCAGCAGCTTTAGGGGGCAAGCCCCTTACGAGCAGTACTTC.

V is TRBV20-1 and J is TRBJ2-7; 7 positions agree with TRBD1. The CDR3 has 14 amino acids. The trim removed 5 bases at V and 4 bases at J, leaving 11 bases unmatched. Per the germline V gene, CDR1 is DFQATT and CDR2 is SNEGSKA (reference sequence). This CDR3 is CSALRTGVTYEQYF. The CDR3 DNA reads as TGCAGTGCTCTTCGGACAGGCGTAACTTACGAGCAGTACTTC.

CDR3 loop: CASSQSGHVGAIDTQYF. As DNA, the CDR3 is TGCGCCAGCAGCCAAAGTGGACATGTGGGGGCAATAGATACGCAGTATTTT. The chain employs TRBV4-1 and TRBJ2-3, with a possible D match to TRBD1 (6 bases). CDR1 is MGHRA, CDR2 YSYEKL, per germline. The CDR3 consists of 17 residues. V was clipped by 2 bases and J by 5 bases, with 20 bases between them.

This clonotype was observed a single time. This chain connects TRBV6-5 to TRBJ2-3, with D possibly matching TRBD2 (7 bases). Trimming pared 0 bases from V and 6 bases from J, leaving 28 bases between. The CDR3 is 20 residues long. Germline CDR1 is MNHEY and CDR2 is SVGAGI. The DNA of the CDR3 is TGTGCCAGCAGTTACTCAAGGGGGGGCTTGAGTCGGGGGTCGGTGGATACGCAGTATTTT. This translates into CASSYSRGGLSRGSVDTQYF.

This clonotype has only a few counts. The V and J genes are TRBV20-1 and TRBJ2-7, with TRBD2 as a possible D gene (5 bases). The CDR3 runs 15 residues. Per the germline V gene, CDR1 is DFQATT and CDR2 is SNEGSKA (reference sequence). V shed 0 bases and J shed 3 bases, with 15 bases lying between them. The CDR3 spells CSARDPGSADYEQYF. The CDR3 region has the DNA TGCAGTGCTAGAGATCCGGGGAGCGCGGACTACGAGCAGTACTTC.